Below, 2 T cell receptor beta chains from the same sample are listed, as sequenced in a study of follicular helper T cells after annual influenza vaccination. Clones were sequenced by immunoSEQ multiplex PCR, and TCRdb holds only the in-frame ones, with some missing. Here the sample spans roughly 7,900 clones, over 70% being singletons. Time point in this sample: 2015-2016 season, 7 days after influenza vaccination. The specimen comprised CXCR5+ CD38- circulating T follicular helper cells from blood, sampled 7 days after influenza vaccination. The subset was: circulating Tfh, non-naive CD4+CXCR5+PD-1+ (ICOS+CD38+ or ICOS-CD38-). The receptors originated from an adult who received the influenza vaccine.

This chain connects TRBV28 to TRBJ2-4; 7 bases align to TRBD1. The V and J ends lost 6 bases and 4 bases, in that order; junction bases with no gene match: 3. Germline loops: CDR1 MDHEN, CDR2 SYDVKM. This CDR3 is built from 13 residues. The DNA for the CDR3 is TGTGCCAGCAGCGGGACAGTTAAAAACATTCAGTACTTC. This encodes CASSGTVKNIQYF.

V usage is TRBV5-1 and J usage is TRBJ2-1; perhaps TRBD2 as D (5 bases). The CDR3 is 13 residues long. The V and J ends lost 1 base and 8 bases respectively, with 10 bases between them. Looked up from germline, CDR1 is SGHRS and CDR2 is YFSETQ. CDR3 in amino acids: CASSLSSDHEQFF. As DNA, the CDR3 is TGCGCCAGCAGCTTGAGTAGCGATCATGAGCAGTTCTTC.